These T cell receptor beta chains were read from a single sample in a study of human T cells and chemical hapten exposure. TCRdb reanalysed the RACE reads using MiXCR and keeps one entry per CDR3 protein. The sample holds tens of thousands of distinct CDR3 sequences, over 9.5% seen once. Sequenced here: whole blood, sampled in connection with sensitization to the hapten diphenylcyclopropenone (DPC). The receptors come from a man in his thirties or forties with alopecia areata. Some clones in this sample may be carry-over from other donors' samples. CDR3s include the opening cysteine and the closing phenylalanine or tryptophan. The D gene is left open where the match is weak. Only part of the rows carry a size: once, few, many, or a class if the clone is expanded.

size: few; J: TRBJ2-7; D: NA; V: TRBV6-5; CDR3: CASSYSNRDYEQYF; DNA: TGTGCCAGCAGTTACTCGAACAGGGACTACGAGCAGTACTTC
size: NA; J: TRBJ2-5; D: TRBD1; V: TRBV14; CDR3: CASSQWTGGDGETQYF; DNA: TGTGCCAGCAGCCAATGGACAGGGGGCGATGGAGAGACCCAGTACTTC
size: many; J: TRBJ1-1; D: NA; V: TRBV18; CDR3: CASSVKPGDVNTEAFF; DNA: TGTGCCAGCTCAGTGAAACCAGGGGATGTGAACACTGAAGCTTTCTTT
size: few; J: TRBJ1-1; D: NA; V: TRBV6-1; CDR3: CASRWSYSEAFF; DNA: TGTGCCAGCAGGTGGAGTTACTCTGAAGCTTTCTTT
size: NA; J: TRBJ2-7; D: NA; V: TRBV3-1; CDR3: CASSRSVYEQYF; DNA: TGTGCCAGCAGCCGAAGTGTGTACGAGCAGTACTTC
size: many; J: TRBJ1-5; D: TRBD1; V: TRBV18; CDR3: CASSGQGAGQPQHF; DNA: TGTGCCAGCTCTGGACAGGGGGCCGGTCAGCCCCAGCATTTT
size: many; J: TRBJ1-1; D: NA; V: TRBV18; CDR3: CASSPRTSVMTEAFF; DNA: TGTGCCAGCTCACCTCGGACAAGTGTTATGACTGAAGCTTTCTTT
size: NA; J: TRBJ1-1; D: NA; V: TRBV28; CDR3: CASRYLGQSNTEAFF; DNA: TGTGCCAGCAGATACCTCGGACAGTCGAACACTGAAGCTTTCTTT
size: NA; J: TRBJ1-1; D: TRBD1; V: TRBV6-1; CDR3: CASSAFDRANTEAFF; DNA: TGTGCCAGCAGTGCCTTCGACAGGGCGAACACTGAAGCTTTCTTT
size: NA; J: TRBJ2-3; D: NA; V: TRBV7-2; CDR3: CASSLVPAASDTQYF; DNA: TGTGCCAGCAGCTTAGTACCAGCAGCTTCAGATACGCAGTATTTT
size: few; J: TRBJ1-2; D: TRBD1; V: TRBV12-3/TRBV12-4; CDR3: CASSRTGFGYTF; DNA: TGTGCCAGCAGTCGGACAGGGTTTGGCTACACCTTC
size: NA; J: TRBJ1-1; D: NA; V: TRBV4-3; CDR3: CASSHPGTNTEAFF; DNA: TGCGCCAGCAGCCATCCGGGAACAAACACTGAAGCTTTCTTT
size: NA; J: TRBJ1-1; D: NA; V: TRBV5-6; CDR3: CASSLGHYRNTEAFF; DNA: TGTGCCAGCAGCTTAGGGCACTACCGTAACACTGAAGCTTTCTTT
size: few; J: TRBJ2-3; D: TRBD2; V: TRBV7-9; CDR3: CASGTSATDTQYF; DNA: TGTGCCAGCGGGACTAGCGCAACAGATACGCAGTATTTT
size: few; J: TRBJ2-4; D: TRBD2; V: TRBV2; CDR3: CASSVGLAGGSQYF; DNA: TGTGCCAGCAGCGTGGGACTAGCGGGGGGTTCTCAGTACTTC
size: few; J: TRBJ1-1; D: NA; V: TRBV4-1; CDR3: CASSQLATRNTEAFF; DNA: TGCGCCAGCAGCCAACTAGCGACACGGAACACTGAAGCTTTCTTT
size: NA; J: TRBJ1-5; D: TRBD1; V: TRBV6-6; CDR3: CASRWTGGGNQPQHF; DNA: TGTGCCAGCAGGTGGACAGGGGGCGGCAATCAGCCCCAGCATTTT
size: NA; J: TRBJ2-1; D: NA; V: TRBV4-1; CDR3: CASSQPGLSYNEQFF; DNA: TGCGCCAGCAGCCAACCGGGACTCAGCTACAATGAGCAGTTCTTC
size: few; J: TRBJ2-1; D: NA; V: TRBV18; CDR3: CASSPLPGGAGNEQFF; DNA: TGTGCCAGCTCACCCCTCCCAGGGGGGGCCGGAAATGAGCAGTTCTTC
size: NA; J: TRBJ2-5; D: NA; V: TRBV18; CDR3: CASSPKLDGGVETQYF; DNA: TGTGCCAGCTCACCGAAGCTTGACGGAGGGGTGGAGACCCAGTACTTC
size: NA; J: TRBJ2-3; D: TRBD2; V: TRBV10-2; CDR3: CASRETSGGGTDTQYF; DNA: TGCGCCAGCAGGGAGACTAGCGGGGGGGGCACAGATACGCAGTATTTT
size: many; J: TRBJ2-7; D: NA; V: TRBV15; CDR3: CATSGHRFSYEQYF; DNA: TGTGCCACCAGCGGTCACAGGTTCTCCTACGAGCAGTACTTC
size: many; J: TRBJ2-1; D: TRBD2; V: TRBV24-1; CDR3: CATSDLGTSGFNEQFF; DNA: TGTGCCACCAGTGATTTAGGGACTAGCGGGTTCAATGAGCAGTTCTTC
size: few; J: TRBJ1-5; D: NA; V: TRBV5-1; CDR3: CASSRDGQPQHF; DNA: TGCGCCAGCAGCAGGGACGGTCAGCCCCAGCATTTT
size: many; J: TRBJ2-3; D: NA; V: TRBV20-1; CDR3: CSAPLNPGTDTQYF; DNA: TGCAGTGCGCCCCTTAATCCGGGGACAGATACGCAGTATTTT
size: NA; J: TRBJ2-3; D: NA; V: TRBV6-2/TRBV6-3; CDR3: CASSYATLVDTQYF; DNA: TGTGCCAGCAGTTACGCCACCCTGGTGGATACGCAGTATTTT
size: many; J: TRBJ2-3; D: TRBD2; V: TRBV3-1; CDR3: CASSRRSGGAGTDTQYF; DNA: TGTGCCAGCAGCCGGCGGAGCGGGGGGGCAGGTACAGATACGCAGTATTTT
size: many; J: TRBJ2-1; D: NA; V: TRBV24-1; CDR3: CATSDLISEQFF; DNA: TGTGCCACCAGTGATTTGATTAGTGAGCAGTTCTTC
size: few; J: TRBJ1-1; D: NA; V: TRBV29-1; CDR3: CSVDPGQSNTEAFF; DNA: TGCAGCGTTGACCCCGGACAGTCAAACACTGAAGCTTTCTTT
size: many; J: TRBJ1-5; D: NA; V: TRBV27; CDR3: CASSLMGNQPQHF; DNA: TGTGCCAGCAGTTTAATGGGCAATCAGCCCCAGCATTTT
size: NA; J: TRBJ2-5; D: NA; V: TRBV6-1; CDR3: CASRHYLETQYF; DNA: TGTGCCAGCAGACATTACCTAGAGACCCAGTACTTC
size: NA; J: TRBJ2-6; D: TRBD1; V: TRBV6-1; CDR3: CASIFGTGGIGANVLTF; DNA: TGTGCCAGCATCTTCGGGACAGGGGGCATTGGGGCCAACGTCCTGACTTTC
size: NA; J: TRBJ1-5; D: NA; V: TRBV11-2; CDR3: CASSLDGPQHF; DNA: TGTGCCAGCAGCCTCGACGGGCCCCAGCATTTT
size: few; J: TRBJ2-5; D: NA; V: TRBV5-1; CDR3: CASSLEGPTAGGETQYF; DNA: TGCGCCAGCAGCTTGGAAGGCCCGACCGCTGGGGGAGAGACCCAGTACTTC
size: many; J: TRBJ1-1; D: NA; V: TRBV6-2/TRBV6-3; CDR3: CASSYSGRLGTEAFF; DNA: TGTGCCAGCAGTTACTCGGGGAGACTGGGGACTGAAGCTTTCTTT
size: NA; J: TRBJ2-2; D: TRBD2; V: TRBV7-2; CDR3: CASSPRTSFTGELFF; DNA: TGTGCCAGCAGCCCCCGGACTAGTTTTACCGGGGAGCTGTTTTTT
size: NA; J: TRBJ1-2; D: NA; V: TRBV27; CDR3: CASSLRQGGVSNYGYTF; DNA: TGTGCCAGCAGTTTACGGCAGGGTGGGGTCTCTAACTATGGCTACACCTTC